This T cell receptor (beta chain) comes out of a study of blood T cell repertoires in COVID-19. Study at large: From T cells, B-cell-depleted T cells, or PBMCs came the material, which was cDNA or gDNA.

Methods used by the authors: Estimated nucleated cell counts came from reference gene primer amplification. Profiled with immunoSEQ multiplex PCR; TCRdb holds only in-frame clones, not every one. V, J and clone size were drawn from that table, and D and trimming were deduced from the DNA. The sample has approximately 190,000 clones; approximately 90% are singletons. CDR3 length: 12 residues. CDR1 MNHNY and CDR2 SVGAGI come from the germline V gene (reference sequence). V shed 8 bases and J shed 9 bases, with 16 bases lying between them. Specimen: peripheral blood. This sequence was found in a man aged 50 to 60 with acute or convalescent COVID-19. The chain recombines TRBV6-6 with TRBJ1-2; D not resolved. CDR3 nucleotides: TGTGCCAGCGGCTCAGTTCCCAGTAGCTACACCTTC. It encodes CASGSVPSSYTF.